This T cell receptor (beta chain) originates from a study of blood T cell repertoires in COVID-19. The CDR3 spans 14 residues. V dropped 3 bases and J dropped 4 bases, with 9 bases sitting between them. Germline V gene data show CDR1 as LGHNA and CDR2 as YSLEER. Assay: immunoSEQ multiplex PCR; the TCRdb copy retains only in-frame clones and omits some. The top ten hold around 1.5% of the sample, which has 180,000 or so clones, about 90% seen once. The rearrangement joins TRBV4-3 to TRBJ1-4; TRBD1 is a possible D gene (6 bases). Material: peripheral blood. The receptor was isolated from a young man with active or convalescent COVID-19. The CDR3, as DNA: TGCGCCAGCAGCCACGGACAGAATAATGAAAAACTGTTTTTT. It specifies CASSHGQNNEKLFF.